Sequencing of this TCR beta chain was carried out in a study of long-term antiretroviral therapy in people with HIV (dated by TCRdb to about 2022). General notes on the study: Collection of the earliest samples took place about a decade ahead of the 2015 WHO recommendation for immediate ART, at a time when ART was typically delayed until CD4 counts fell. A total of 192 cryopreserved PBMC samples came from approximately 30 adults with confirmed HIV infection and were collected serially over a mean of about six years (range 1-12). Of the approximately 30 participants with HIV, 10 to 11 were female. No cross-contamination during QIAcube processing was shown when test extractions of a monoclonal T-cell line were performed alongside fewer than 35 polyclonal samples. A retrospective serial study tested whether ART initiation and durable HIV suppression were associated with changes in peripheral blood TRB repertoire composition and diversity.

From a lookup of the germline V gene (reference sequence), CDR1 and CDR2 are MNHNY and SVGAGI. Including the terminal cysteine and phenylalanine, the CDR3 comprises 13 residues. Only the CDR3 DNA stays, 39 bases, in frame from base 1. V is cut by 4 bases and J by 1 base, and the space between the germline ends is 8 bases. Sequencing of the TRB variable region was done with the immunoSEQ hsTCRB v3.0 assay at survey level resolution. The targeted TRB sequencing depth was roughly 40,000-50,000 T-cell genomes per sample. TRB libraries were pooled and sequenced on an Illumina MiSeq using a v3 150-cycle kit. Under the source paper's analysis protocol: Repertoire analysis ran in R within a reproducible Nextflow workflow covering QC, data transformation and analysis. LymphoSeq2, an R package for AIRR-Seq data exploration, was used to implement custom analyses. A handful of samples that yielded fewer than 5000 total TRB sequences were excluded, so that fewer than 200 HIV repertoires were analyzed. Among the 180 to 200 HIV repertoires that were kept, 59 were collected before ART initiation and 120 to 140 were collected after ART initiation. Repertoires were downsampled to 5000 TRB nucleotide sequences, with summary statistics averaged over 100 downsampling iterations. Only TRB sequences with CDR3 regions of at least seven amino acids were retained for analysis. A Shannon entropy-derived clonality score and the Gini coefficient were used to measure diversity. Repertoire networks linked the top 5000 CDR3 amino acid sequences whenever two sequences differed by an edit distance of one. Antigen specificity groups and MHC restriction were predicted for TRB CDR3 amino acid sequences with GLIPH2. To flag known associations with CMV, EBV, HIV or tissue antigens, CDR3 amino acid sequences were compared against VDJdb and McPAS-TCR. Pre-ART, post-ART and control groups were compared with Wilcoxon signed-rank tests and Holm-Bonferroni correction. The immuneACCESS repertoire file appears here via TCRdb, limited to in-frame rearrangements. These files lack a portion of the clones; in checked studies, under half of the deficit traces to unresolved V genes, and the cause of the others is not known. The V and J calls and clone size were taken over from that table, and D and trimming were inferred from the DNA. Present in this sample are roughly 28,000 clones, over 85% of which were seen just once. The ten largest clones take up just over 3.5% of the sample.

Inclusion was restricted to participants for whom at least one PBMC sample before ART initiation and at least two post-ART samples were available. Treatment was received in the United States of America by all participants with HIV. Cryopreserved samples of about 1-11 million PBMC were thawed and washed before DNA extraction. At the time of the earliest PBMC sample, participants with HIV were aged between roughly 20 and 60 years. PBMC samples were contributed by each participant from 1-4 timepoints before ART initiation and 2-8 timepoints after ART initiation, with a median of 7 samples. Serial HIV viral load, CD4+ T-cell count, ART history and demographic data were obtained for every participant. Genomic DNA was extracted from unsorted PBMC with a Qiagen kit on a QIAcube, with processing performed in batches of 12 samples. About this clone: Its antigen is unknown. There are no base qualities to consult, and no much larger clone falls within one base.

General study outcomes and caveats: HIV repertoires had narrower CDR3 length ranges than controls, and the network structure suggested an antigen-experienced repertoire that shifted only slightly toward naive after ART. No data were available on ART adherence, viral resistance or therapy changes, limiting inferences about post-ART repertoire changes. The samples span the years 2004 to 2017, and the ART regimens used may be less effective than current regimens. Because pre-ART samples had limited cell numbers, profiling was done on unsorted PBMC rather than on sorted CD4+ and CD8+ T cells. ART initiation was associated with a significant increase in TRB diversity, but diversity stayed significantly below transplant donor controls even after long-term ART. Because PBMC availability was limited, only the TCR beta chain was sequenced, with no alpha chain pairing. The repertoire was dominated across all time points by expanded TRB clones identified before ART initiation, although this dominance was seen to fluctuate and to decrease in many PLHIV after ART.

The chain links TRBV6-6 with TRBJ2-7, with TRBD1 tentatively as D gene (6 bases match). The sequences come from unsorted PBMCs, collected 1.8 years after starting antiretroviral therapy. The TCR was taken from a woman aged 18 to 35 with HIV. The bases are TGTGCCAGCAGTTTAACAGGGTCCTACGAGCAGTACTTC. Its amino acids are CASSLTGSYEQYF.